The 19 T cell receptor beta chains reported below all come from one sample, sequenced in a study of blood T cells in healthy people across ages. Together with a sample-barcoded 5' primer, a J-beta primer mix was included in a second PCR lasting 7 to 11 cycles. TCRdb fed the 5' RACE reads into MiXCR, producing one record per CDR3 protein. The sample contains around 670,000 distinct CDR3 sequences, approximately 30% of which appear only once. Sequencing was done on a sample of blood. The source of these receptors is a woman over 75 in good health.

The rearrangement links TRBV20-1 to TRBJ2-5; 7 positions match TRBD1. Gene TRBJ2-7 matches the end of the DNA better, so the J call may be wrong. From germline, CDR1 is DFQATT and CDR2 SNEGSKA (reference sequence). The CDR3 sequence is 14 residues long. This CDR3 reads CSAETGLSVYEQYF. As DNA, the CDR3 is TGCAGTGCAGAGACAGGGTTGTCCGTCTACGAGCAGTACTTC.

This clonotype was counted between two and nine times. V usage is TRBV7-2 and J usage is TRBJ2-4; maybe TRBD1 (6 bases). The V gene's germline CDR1 is SGHTA and CDR2 FQGNSA. With 6 bases removed from V and 9 bases from J, the gap between germline ends came to 21 bases. This CDR3 is 15 amino acids long. As DNA, the CDR3 is TGTGCCAGCAGAGCCTCCGGGACAAGGGGTAGCATTCAGTACTTC. Protein sequence: CASRASGTRGSIQYF.

This clonotype showed up just a few times. The chain has TRBV2 and TRBJ2-5, with 7 bases matching TRBD2. Germline lookup yields CDR1 SNHLY and CDR2 FYNNEI. V was pared by 6 bases and J by 4 bases, with 8 bases of the junction left unmatched. The CDR3 length is 14 residues. CDR3 protein: CASSTTGGGETQYF. Written as DNA, the CDR3 is TGTGCCAGCAGCACCACTGGGGGGGGAGAGACCCAGTACTTC.

This clonotype was detected many times. V gene TRBV29-1 combines with J gene TRBJ1-5; D is possibly TRBD1 (6 bases). Trimming cost V 4 bases and J 4 bases, with 8 bases left between them. The CDR3 runs 12 residues. Germline V lookup: CDR1 SQVTM, CDR2 ANQGSEA. The DNA for the CDR3 is TGCAGCGTTGGGCAGGGGAATCAGCCCCAGCATTTT. Amino acid sequence: CSVGQGNQPQHF.

This clonotype was observed many times. The V call is TRBV20-1, the J call TRBJ2-3, with unresolved D. CDR3 size: 11 residues. The V end lost 2 bases, the J end lost 6 bases, and 6 bases lay between the germline ends. Germline-derived CDR1 and CDR2 are DFQATT and SNEGSKA (reference sequence). The CDR3 sequence: CSARIGDTQYF. CDR3 bases: TGCAGTGCTAGAATCGGGGATACGCAGTATTTT.

The V and J genes are TRBV29-1 and TRBJ2-1; TRBD2 might be the D (5 bases). From germline, CDR1 is SQVTM and CDR2 ANQGSEA. Trimming stripped 4 bases from V and 7 bases from J, with 14 bases between. The CDR3 is 13 amino acids. CDR3 loop: CSVGGLIWNEQFF. The CDR3 DNA reads as TGCAGCGTTGGCGGGCTGATATGGAATGAGCAGTTCTTC.

This chain links TRBV6-2 or TRBV6-3 with TRBJ1-6; D gene uncertain. The CDR3 contains 15 residues. Looked up from germline, CDR1 is MNHEY and CDR2 is SVGEGT. Trimming left V 6 bases short and J 3 bases short, with 12 bases between. The CDR3 sequence: CASRIRDGYNSPLHF. The CDR3 DNA reads TGTGCCAGCAGAATACGGGATGGCTATAATTCACCCCTCCACTTT.

This clonotype was found many times. The chain recombines TRBV5-1 with TRBJ1-2; D uncertain. Germline loops: CDR1 SGHRS, CDR2 YFSETQ. There are 15 residues in the CDR3. Trimming took 4 bases from V and 3 from J, leaving 16 bases between them. The DNA of the CDR3 is TGCGCCAGCAGCCCCGTCGCGGGGTATGACTATGGCTACACCTTC. Translating it yields CASSPVAGYDYGYTF.

This clonotype was counted many times. The chain is built from TRBV29-1 and TRBJ2-7; a weak D match, TRBD1 (6 bases). V was cut by 6 bases and J by 7 bases, with 10 bases left in between. The germline CDR1 and CDR2 sequences are SQVTM and ANQGSEA. The CDR3 has 10 amino acids. In DNA form, the CDR3 reads TGCAGCGTGGCAGGGGTTGAGCAGTACTTC. Translating it yields CSVAGVEQYF.

This rearrangement joins TRBV5-1 to TRBJ1-1; maybe TRBD1 (5 bases). The CDR3 runs 13 residues. Per the germline V gene, CDR1 is SGHRS and CDR2 is YFSETQ. Between the trimmed V and J ends, which lost 3 bases and 3 bases, there was a span of 9 bases. The CDR3 reads CASSWGPDTEAFF. The CDR3 nucleotides read TGCGCCAGCAGCTGGGGACCCGACACTGAAGCTTTCTTT. Full variable domain (remainder filled in from reference TRBV5-1 and TRBJ1-1): KAGVTQTPRYLIKTRGQQVTLSCSPISGHRSVSWYQQTPGQGLQFLFEYFSETQRNKGNFPGRFSGRQFSNSRSEMNVSTLELGDSALYLCASSWGPDTEAFFGQGTRLTVV.

V is TRBV13 and J is TRBJ2-1; D gene unclear. Trimming took 5 bases from V and 7 from J, leaving 6 bases between them. Looked up from germline, CDR1 is PRHDT and CDR2 is FYEKMQ (reference sequence). This CDR3 spans 11 amino acids. DNA of the CDR3: TGTGCCAGCAGCAATCAAAATGAGCAGTTCTTC. As protein: CASSNQNEQFF.

The genes are TRBV7-9 and TRBJ2-5; D perhaps matches TRBD1 (5 bases). V lost 4 bases and J 1 base, leaving 16 bases between the germline ends. The CDR3 is 16 amino acids. Germline-derived CDR1 and CDR2 are SEHNR and FQNEAQ (reference sequence). In DNA, the CDR3 is TGTGCCAGCAGCTCGAACGTTGGGGCAACCCAAGAGACCCAGTACTTC. Amino acid sequence: CASSSNVGATQETQYF.

This clonotype was seen once. This may be a read error, as it is one base from a much larger clone. This chain links TRBV7-3 with TRBJ1-2, with D unresolved. The V end was cut by 3 bases, the J end by 4 bases, with 9 bases between. This CDR3 region has 13 residues. Germline V gene data show CDR1 as SGHTA and CDR2 as FQGTGA. The CDR3 coding sequence is TGTGCCAGCAGCTTCCGCCGGGTCTATGGCTACACCTTC. Its translation: CASSFRRVYGYTF.

The chain carries TRBV7-9 and TRBJ2-3; 8 bases are shared with TRBD1. Germline loops: CDR1 SEHNR, CDR2 FQNEAQ (reference sequence). This CDR3 is 16 amino acids long. The V gene end was trimmed by 5 bases and the J gene end by 1 base; junction bases not matched to a gene: 8. The CDR3 reads CASSPETGAGTDTQYF. The CDR3 region has the DNA TGTGCCAGCAGCCCAGAGACAGGGGCCGGCACAGATACGCAGTATTTT.

There are many counts of this clonotype. A read error may explain this, as a much larger clone is one base away. The J gene is TRBJ2-5, the V gene TRBV7-9; the match to TRBD2 covers 8 bases. Germline trimming cut 4 bases from V and 11 bases from J; bases unmatched to any gene: 12. Germline V gene data show CDR1 as SEHNR and CDR2 as FQNEAQ (reference sequence). This CDR3 has 14 amino acids. The CDR3 sequence is CASSWTGGPGEQYF. The CDR3 coding sequence is TGTGCCAGCAGCTGGACGGGGGGGCCGGGTGAGCAGTACTTC.

The rearrangement uses TRBV19 and TRBJ2-2, with 8 bases that match TRBD1. Germline V gene data show CDR1 as LNHDA and CDR2 as SQIVND (reference sequence). The V and J ends lost 5 bases and 3 bases, in that order; junction bases with no gene match: 5. This CDR3 is built from 15 residues. The CDR3 nucleotides are TGTGCCAGTAGTCCCCTGGACAGGGACACCGGGGAGCTGTTTTTT. It encodes CASSPLDRDTGELFF.

V usage is TRBV20-1 and J usage is TRBJ2-2; 9 bases are a match to TRBD1. CDR1 and CDR2 (germline): DFQATT, SNEGSKA (reference sequence). The CDR3 consists of 17 residues. J gave up 4 bases and V 0 bases, and 9 bases lay outside the gene matches. Written as DNA, the CDR3 is TGCAGTGCTAGAGATCCAGGGACAGGGTTTGGCACCGGGGAGCTGTTTTTT. Translating it yields CSARDPGTGFGTGELFF.

The chain carries TRBV27 and TRBJ1-2, with D possibly TRBD1 on 6 matching bases. The V gene's germline CDR1 is MNHEY and CDR2 SMNVEV (reference sequence). Trimming shortened V by 6 bases and J by 4 bases, and 15 bases separated the two germline ends. The CDR3 runs to 14 residues. CDR3 sequence (DNA): TGTGCCAGCAGCCTACAGGGTCCGGCCTATGGCTACACCTTC. This translates into CASSLQGPAYGYTF.

In the case of this clonotype: A much larger clonotype is one base distant, so this may be a read error. As DNA, the CDR3 is TGTGCCAGCGGACTCGATTACAATGAGCAGTACTTC. It yields the protein CASGLDYNEQYF. This chain connects TRBV5-6 to TRBJ2-1; possibly TRBD2 for D (5 bases). The end of the DNA is better explained by TRBJ2-7, so the J call may be wrong. This CDR3 is 12 amino acids long. CDR1 is SGHDT and CDR2 is YYEEEE in the germline V gene.